The present T cell receptor beta chain was sequenced within a study of post-analysis software for immune sequencing data. TCR beta cDNA libraries had unique molecular identifiers. Each sample of roughly 1 to 11 million input T cells yielded roughly 500,000 cDNA molecules, so each molecule approximated one T cell. TCRdb itself ran the PCR reads through MiXCR, one entry per CDR3 protein. Of almost 700,000 distinct CDR3 sequences listed, approximately 60% are singletons. Germline V gene lookup returns CDR1 SGDLS and CDR2 YYNGEE. Trimming took 7 bases from V and 3 from J, leaving 11 bases between them. The CDR3 extends over 13 amino acids. Comment on this clonotype: Its antigen is as yet unknown.

Study-level results: Higher frequency in patients than in controls was seen for roughly five TRBV segments, with TRBV5-6, TRBV5-1 and TRBV20-1 among them. By F measure, strong co-clustering occurred among samples prepared in the same batch. Controls showed significantly higher normalized Chao1 diversity than did multiple sclerosis patients.

The chain joins TRBV9 to TRBJ1-5; a weak D match, TRBD1 (6 bases). The sequencing input was blood. This receptor was taken from a girl aged 2 to 9 with multiple sclerosis. The DNA for the CDR3 is TGTGCCAGCGGGGGGCAGCCCAATCAGCCCCAGCATTTT. This codes for CASGGQPNQPQHF.